A selection of T cell receptor beta chains follows, all from one sample in a study of regulatory T cells in long-lasting Graves disease. TCRdb recomputed calls from the multiplex PCR reads with MiXCR, one row per CDR3 protein. This repertoire shows fewer than 650,000 distinct CDR3 sequences, about 16% found once; its top ten account for 9.5% to 15%. These records were also assigned to another study, of T cells in Graves' hyperthyroidism and ophthalmopathy.

The material was peripheral blood mononuclear cells (PBMCs), obtained at new diagnosis, from a patient treated with antithyroid drugs. The receptors come from a man aged 18 to 30 with Graves disease. The CDR3 runs from the conserved cysteine through the conserved F or W. D genes are given only for firm matches. Not every row has a clone size; where given, it reads once, few, many or a size class.

d_gene: -
v_gene: TRBV30
abundance: many
j_gene: TRBJ2-3
CDR3aa: CAWRRSRETDTQYF
CDR3nt: TGTGCCTGGAGACGATCCAGGGAAACAGATACGCAGTATTTT

d_gene: -
v_gene: TRBV12-3/TRBV12-4
abundance: many
j_gene: TRBJ1-2
CDR3aa: CASSQGGDYGYTF
CDR3nt: TGTGCCAGCAGTCAAGGAGGGGACTATGGCTACACCTTC

d_gene: -
v_gene: TRBV2
abundance: many
j_gene: TRBJ2-7
CDR3aa: CASSEAMRTAYEQYF
CDR3nt: TGTGCCAGCAGTGAAGCGATGCGGACAGCGTACGAGCAGTACTTC

d_gene: TRBD2
v_gene: TRBV20-1
abundance: -
j_gene: TRBJ2-2
CDR3aa: CSARWLAGGLSTGELFF
CDR3nt: TGCAGTGCTAGATGGCTAGCGGGAGGGCTGTCCACCGGGGAGCTGTTTTTT

d_gene: -
v_gene: TRBV7-9
abundance: -
j_gene: TRBJ1-1
CDR3aa: CASSSPLRQGRGPEAFF
CDR3nt: TGTGCCAGCAGCTCTCCCTTGCGGCAGGGAAGAGGTCCTGAAGCTTTCTTT

d_gene: -
v_gene: TRBV27
abundance: many
j_gene: TRBJ1-5
CDR3aa: CASSPTDINQPQHF
CDR3nt: TGTGCCAGCAGCCCGACAGATATCAATCAGCCCCAGCATTTT

d_gene: -
v_gene: TRBV18
abundance: many
j_gene: TRBJ1-5
CDR3aa: CASSTDSNQPQHF
CDR3nt: TGTGCCAGCAGCACAGATAGCAATCAGCCCCAGCATTTT

d_gene: -
v_gene: TRBV7-9
abundance: -
j_gene: TRBJ2-1
CDR3aa: CASSLSEYEQFF
CDR3nt: TGTGCCAGCAGCTTAAGCGAGTATGAGCAGTTCTTC

d_gene: -
v_gene: TRBV12-5
abundance: many
j_gene: TRBJ2-3
CDR3aa: CASGLGGTEADTQYF
CDR3nt: TGTGCTAGTGGTTTGGGCGGGACTGAAGCAGATACGCAGTATTTT

d_gene: TRBD1
v_gene: TRBV29-1
abundance: many
j_gene: TRBJ1-1
CDR3aa: CSVAKLQGAEAFF
CDR3nt: TGCAGCGTTGCCAAACTCCAGGGGGCTGAAGCTTTCTTT

d_gene: TRBD1
v_gene: TRBV20-1
abundance: few
j_gene: TRBJ1-1
CDR3aa: CSARAVDRGRDTEAFF
CDR3nt: TGCAGTGCTAGGGCCGTCGACAGGGGGCGGGACACTGAAGCTTTCTTT

d_gene: TRBD2
v_gene: TRBV11-2
abundance: many
j_gene: TRBJ2-5
CDR3aa: CASSFGSSGRIQETQYF
CDR3nt: TGTGCCAGCAGCTTCGGTTCGAGCGGGAGGATACAAGAGACCCAGTACTTC

d_gene: -
v_gene: TRBV5-6
abundance: many
j_gene: TRBJ1-4
CDR3aa: CASSLTGTATNEKLFF
CDR3nt: TGTGCCAGCAGCTTGACAGGGACTGCAACTAATGAAAAACTGTTTTTT

d_gene: TRBD1
v_gene: TRBV27
abundance: many
j_gene: TRBJ1-2
CDR3aa: CASSLVGTGDYGYTF
CDR3nt: TGTGCCAGCAGTTTAGTGGGAACAGGGGATTATGGCTACACCTTC

d_gene: -
v_gene: TRBV11-2
abundance: -
j_gene: TRBJ2-5
CDR3aa: CASSLDLLDETQYF
CDR3nt: TGTGCCAGCAGCTTAGATCTACTGGATGAGACCCAGTACTTC

d_gene: -
v_gene: TRBV30
abundance: many
j_gene: TRBJ2-7
CDR3aa: CAWSGDGWEQYF
CDR3nt: TGTGCCTGGAGTGGGGACGGTTGGGAGCAGTACTTC

d_gene: -
v_gene: TRBV9
abundance: -
j_gene: TRBJ2-2
CDR3aa: CASSGTFGGELFF
CDR3nt: TGTGCCAGCAGCGGGACTTTTGGCGGGGAGCTGTTTTTT

d_gene: TRBD2
v_gene: TRBV29-1
abundance: few
j_gene: TRBJ2-2
CDR3aa: CSVSVAGGTNTGELFF
CDR3nt: TGCAGCGTTTCCGTAGCGGGAGGGACGAACACCGGGGAGCTGTTTTTT

d_gene: -
v_gene: TRBV11-2
abundance: few
j_gene: TRBJ2-7
CDR3aa: CANAYAGQSSYEQYF
CDR3nt: TGTGCCAACGCTTACGCGGGACAAAGCTCCTACGAGCAGTACTTC

d_gene: TRBD1
v_gene: TRBV28
abundance: few
j_gene: TRBJ2-5
CDR3aa: CASSKDRGRRVQETQYF
CDR3nt: TGTGCCAGCAGTAAGGACAGGGGGCGTCGAGTCCAAGAGACCCAGTACTTC

d_gene: -
v_gene: TRBV19
abundance: few
j_gene: TRBJ2-7
CDR3aa: CASSTPGLDYEQYF
CDR3nt: TGTGCCAGTAGTACACCGGGACTGGACTACGAGCAGTACTTC

d_gene: -
v_gene: TRBV7-7
abundance: few
j_gene: TRBJ2-1
CDR3aa: CASSSRDGSRFNEQFF
CDR3nt: TGTGCTAGCAGCTCGAGGGACGGGAGCAGATTCAATGAGCAGTTCTTC

d_gene: TRBD2
v_gene: TRBV20-1
abundance: -
j_gene: TRBJ2-3
CDR3aa: CSAPLSGRATDTQYF
CDR3nt: TGCAGTGCTCCCCTCAGCGGGAGGGCAACAGATACGCAGTATTTT

d_gene: -
v_gene: TRBV20-1
abundance: many
j_gene: TRBJ2-2
CDR3aa: CSASPWASRNGELFF
CDR3nt: TGCAGTGCTAGCCCCTGGGCTAGCCGGAACGGGGAGCTGTTTTTT

d_gene: -
v_gene: TRBV6-5
abundance: -
j_gene: TRBJ1-6
CDR3aa: CASSSPPGEDSPLHF
CDR3nt: TGTGCCAGCAGTTCCCCGCCAGGGGAGGATTCACCCCTCCACTTT

d_gene: TRBD1
v_gene: TRBV28
abundance: many
j_gene: TRBJ1-2
CDR3aa: CASSSGQLNYGYTF
CDR3nt: TGTGCCAGCAGTTCGGGACAGCTTAACTATGGCTACACCTTC

d_gene: -
v_gene: TRBV2
abundance: few
j_gene: TRBJ2-5
CDR3aa: CASTRGRGYQETQYF
CDR3nt: TGTGCCAGCACAAGGGGCCGCGGCTACCAAGAGACCCAGTACTTC

d_gene: -
v_gene: TRBV28
abundance: many
j_gene: TRBJ2-2
CDR3aa: CASIPGANTGELFF
CDR3nt: TGTGCCAGCATTCCGGGGGCGAACACCGGGGAGCTGTTTTTT

d_gene: -
v_gene: TRBV13
abundance: few
j_gene: TRBJ1-1
CDR3aa: CASRRGETEAFF
CDR3nt: TGTGCCAGCCGCCGAGGGGAGACTGAAGCTTTCTTT

d_gene: TRBD1
v_gene: TRBV20-1
abundance: many
j_gene: TRBJ2-5
CDR3aa: CSAPKVGQGQFGTQYF
CDR3nt: TGCAGTGCCCCTAAGGTGGGACAGGGTCAATTTGGGACCCAGTACTTC

d_gene: TRBD2
v_gene: TRBV2
abundance: many
j_gene: TRBJ2-7
CDR3aa: CASSDTSGDLEQYF
CDR3nt: TGTGCCAGCAGTGACACTAGCGGGGACCTGGAGCAGTACTTC

d_gene: TRBD1
v_gene: TRBV27
abundance: many
j_gene: TRBJ1-2
CDR3aa: CASSLSQTGTGSYGYTF
CDR3nt: TGTGCCAGCAGCTTGAGCCAAACCGGGACAGGGTCCTATGGCTACACCTTC

d_gene: -
v_gene: TRBV6-1
abundance: many
j_gene: TRBJ1-1
CDR3aa: CASKNRDGFTEAFF
CDR3nt: TGTGCCAGCAAAAACAGGGACGGTTTTACTGAAGCTTTCTTT

d_gene: TRBD1
v_gene: TRBV20-1
abundance: -
j_gene: TRBJ2-5
CDR3aa: CGPRGTETQYF
CDR3nt: TGCGGTCCCAGGGGGACCGAGACCCAGTACTTC

d_gene: TRBD2
v_gene: TRBV20-1
abundance: -
j_gene: TRBJ2-2
CDR3aa: CSAAQLATGELFF
CDR3nt: TGCAGTGCCGCCCAACTAGCGACCGGGGAGCTGTTTTTT

d_gene: TRBD2
v_gene: TRBV5-6
abundance: -
j_gene: TRBJ2-7
CDR3aa: CASSRSGGRSGEQYF
CDR3nt: TGTGCCAGCAGCCGGAGTGGCGGGAGGTCTGGGGAGCAGTACTTC

d_gene: -
v_gene: TRBV9
abundance: -
j_gene: TRBJ2-3
CDR3aa: CASGFPRDLGTDTQYF
CDR3nt: TGTGCCAGCGGCTTCCCCCGGGACTTAGGCACAGATACGCAGTATTTT

d_gene: TRBD1
v_gene: TRBV20-1
abundance: many
j_gene: TRBJ2-6
CDR3aa: CSAKRGHGANVLTF
CDR3nt: TGCAGTGCTAAGAGGGGGCACGGGGCCAACGTCCTGACTTTC

d_gene: -
v_gene: TRBV10-1
abundance: many
j_gene: TRBJ2-1
CDR3aa: CASSDPSSYNEQFF
CDR3nt: TGCGCCAGCAGTGATCCTAGCTCCTACAATGAGCAGTTCTTC

d_gene: TRBD1
v_gene: TRBV5-1
abundance: many
j_gene: TRBJ2-4
CDR3aa: CASSLGQGGNIQYF
CDR3nt: TGCGCCAGCAGCTTGGGACAGGGTGGAAACATTCAGTACTTC

d_gene: -
v_gene: TRBV4-1
abundance: few
j_gene: TRBJ2-7
CDR3aa: CASSQPGTPYEQYF
CDR3nt: TGCGCCAGCAGCCAACCCGGAACACCCTACGAGCAGTACTTC

d_gene: -
v_gene: TRBV27
abundance: many
j_gene: TRBJ1-1
CDR3aa: CASSFRGGGGTEAFF
CDR3nt: TGTGCCAGCAGTTTTAGGGGCGGTGGTGGCACTGAAGCTTTCTTT

d_gene: TRBD2
v_gene: TRBV5-6
abundance: -
j_gene: TRBJ2-7
CDR3aa: CASRPSGSGSYYEQYF
CDR3nt: TGTGCCAGCAGACCGTCGGGTAGCGGGAGTTATTATGAGCAGTACTTC

d_gene: -
v_gene: TRBV27
abundance: -
j_gene: TRBJ2-7
CDR3aa: CASSFGQTCEQYF
CDR3nt: TGTGCCAGCAGTTTCGGGCAGACCTGCGAGCAGTACTTC

d_gene: -
v_gene: TRBV30
abundance: many
j_gene: TRBJ1-1
CDR3aa: CAWSAESEAFF
CDR3nt: TGTGCCTGGAGTGCGGAGTCTGAAGCTTTCTTT

d_gene: -
v_gene: TRBV20-1
abundance: many
j_gene: TRBJ2-3
CDR3aa: CSANVIADTQYF
CDR3nt: TGCAGTGCTAACGTGATTGCAGATACGCAGTATTTT

d_gene: -
v_gene: TRBV28
abundance: many
j_gene: TRBJ2-3
CDR3aa: CASSFGAGLSTDTQYF
CDR3nt: TGTGCCAGCAGTTTTGGTGCCGGACTGAGCACAGATACGCAGTATTTT

d_gene: -
v_gene: TRBV29-1
abundance: -
j_gene: TRBJ1-5
CDR3aa: CSVGRSNQPQHF
CDR3nt: TGCAGCGTAGGCAGGAGCAATCAGCCCCAGCATTTT

d_gene: -
v_gene: TRBV28
abundance: -
j_gene: TRBJ2-1
CDR3aa: CASSPMWLHNEQFF
CDR3nt: TGTGCCAGCAGTCCCATGTGGCTCCACAATGAGCAGTTCTTC

d_gene: -
v_gene: TRBV4-1
abundance: -
j_gene: TRBJ1-2
CDR3aa: CASSPEVPPADGYTF
CDR3nt: TGCGCCAGCAGCCCCGAAGTACCCCCGGCGGATGGCTACACCTTC